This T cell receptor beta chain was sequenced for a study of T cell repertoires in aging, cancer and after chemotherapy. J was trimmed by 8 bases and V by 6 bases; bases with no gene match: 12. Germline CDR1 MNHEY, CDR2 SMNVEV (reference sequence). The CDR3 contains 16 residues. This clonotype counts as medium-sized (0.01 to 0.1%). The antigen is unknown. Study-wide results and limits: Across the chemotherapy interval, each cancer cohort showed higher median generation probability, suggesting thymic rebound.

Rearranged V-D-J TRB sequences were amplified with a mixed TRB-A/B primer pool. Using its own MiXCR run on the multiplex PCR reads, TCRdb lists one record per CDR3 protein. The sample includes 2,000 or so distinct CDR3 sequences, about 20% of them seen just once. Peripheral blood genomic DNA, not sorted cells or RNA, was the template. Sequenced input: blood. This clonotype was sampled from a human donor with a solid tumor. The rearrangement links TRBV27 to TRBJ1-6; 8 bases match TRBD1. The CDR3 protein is CASSRTTGGRDSPLHF. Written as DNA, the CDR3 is TGTGCCAGCAGCCGGACTACAGGGGGAAGGGATTCACCCCTCCACTTT.